This T cell receptor (beta chain) emerged from a study of shared clonotypes between healthy human individuals. All participating donors were Caucasian adults from Nashville, Tennessee. Some clones are missing from TCRdb's copy, which holds only in-frame ones; the method was immunoSEQ multiplex PCR. The sample holds roughly 1,500,000 clones, 95% to 99% seen once. This clone was seen a single time. The same CDR3 also results from other DNA sequences found in this sample. Deletions cut 4 bases from V and 0 bases from J, with 6 bases between. CDR3 length: 14 amino acids. Germline V gene data show CDR1 as ENHRY and CDR2 as SYGVKD.

The clonotype originates from a man under 40 in good health. Sequenced: naive CD4+ T cells sorted from blood. Noted subset: CD45RA+ positively selected. The V and J genes are TRBV10-3 and TRBJ1-4; D is unclear. The CDR3 nucleotides are TGTGCCATCAGTGCAGGAGCAACTAATGAAAAACTGTTTTTT. This translates into CAISAGATNEKLFF.